These T cell receptor beta chains were read from a single sample in a study of shared clonotypes between healthy human individuals. Using immunoSEQ multiplex PCR, the repertoire was profiled, and TCRdb retains in-frame clones only, with some absent. Of 2 million to 2.5 million clones in the sample, under 95% were seen once. The sample comprised naive CD4+ T cells from PBMCs. These receptors were obtained from a man between 18 and 35 years old in good health. Some clones in this sample may be carry-over from other donors' samples. Both conserved end residues are part of each CDR3. A D gene is named only where the DNA matches it firmly. For some rows the clone size is stated as once, few or many, or as a class when expanded; others skip it.

d_call j_call v_call clone_size cdr3_nt cdr3_aa
NA TRBJ1-3 TRBV6-1 NA TGTGCCAGCAGTGAGGCCAGAAGCTCTGGAAACACCATATATTTT CASSEARSSGNTIYF
NA TRBJ1-2 TRBV27 once TGTGCCAGCAGTTTATCCCCAGGGCCGTGGATGGATGGCTACACCTTC CASSLSPGPWMDGYTF
TRBD1 TRBJ1-5 TRBV28 once TGTGCCAGCAGTTCTGGACAGGGACATCAGCCCCAGCATTTT CASSSGQGHQPQHF
NA TRBJ2-7 TRBV6-1 once TGTGCCAGCAGTGAAGCCCTTGGGGGGCGGTTCTACGAGCAGTACTTC CASSEALGGRFYEQYF
TRBD2 TRBJ2-2 TRBV6-6 NA TGTGCCAGCGGACCGGGACTACTGACCGGGGAGCTGTTTTTT CASGPGLLTGELFF
TRBD2 TRBJ2-1 TRBV27 NA TGTGCCAGCAGTCCCGCGGCGGGAGGGTCTTGGATTGCCCATGAGCAGTTCTTC CASSPAAGGSWIAHEQFF
NA TRBJ2-2 TRBV27 once TGTGCCAGCAGTTCCAGGACAACGAACACCGGGGAGCTGTTTTTT CASSSRTTNTGELFF
NA TRBJ1-4 TRBV11-1 NA TGTGCCAGCGCGCGGGACCGTAATGAAAAACTGTTTTTT CASARDRNEKLFF
NA TRBJ2-7 TRBV7-3 NA TGTGCCAGCAGCCCGCGTCCGGGACCCTCCTACGAGCAGTACTTC CASSPRPGPSYEQYF
TRBD2 TRBJ2-7 TRBV5-1 NA TGCGCCAGCAGCTTAGAAGCGGGAGGGCCGTGGGAGCAGTACTTC CASSLEAGGPWEQYF
TRBD1 TRBJ1-2 TRBV19 NA TGTGCCAGTAGTGCCGAGGGGGCTGGCTACACCTTC CASSAEGAGYTF
TRBD2 TRBJ2-7 TRBV5-4 NA TGTGCCAGCAGCCGAAACGTCCTAGCGGGAGTCTACGAGCAGTACTTC CASSRNVLAGVYEQYF
NA TRBJ1-3 TRBV5-1 NA TGCGCCAGCAGCTTGTTGGAATTCTCTGGAAACACCATATATTTT CASSLLEFSGNTIYF
TRBD2 TRBJ2-1 TRBV7-3 NA TGTGCCAGCAGCGTTAGCGGGAGCTCCTACAATGAGCAGTTCTTC CASSVSGSSYNEQFF
NA TRBJ1-1 TRBV18 NA TGTGCCAGCTCACCGAATTCAAACCTTTATATAGGTGAAGCTTTCTTT CASSPNSNLYIGEAFF
TRBD1 TRBJ1-1 TRBV7-8 NA TGTGCCAGCAGCTTATTTCCGGGACAGGGGGCAACTGAAGCTTTCTTT CASSLFPGQGATEAFF
NA TRBJ2-1 TRBV28 NA TGTGCCAGCAGAAGACGGTGGGCCGGATACAATGAGCAGTTCTTC CASRRRWAGYNEQFF
NA TRBJ2-7 TRBV5-1 NA TGCGCCAGCAGCTTGGAAGGACTCCTTTACAAGCAGTACTTC CASSLEGLLYKQYF
NA TRBJ2-1 TRBV15 NA TGTGCCACCAGCAGACCCAGCTCTCGGAGGAATGAGCAGTTCTTC CATSRPSSRRNEQFF
NA TRBJ1-3 TRBV13 NA TGTGCCAGCAGCTTAGGACACTCCCTGACCTCTGGAAACACCATATATTTT CASSLGHSLTSGNTIYF
TRBD2 TRBJ2-3 TRBV7-6 once TGTGCCAGCAGCCACCCACTCGGGGGAGGGTGGGAGGATGATACGCAGTATTTT CASSHPLGGGWEDDTQYF
NA TRBJ2-3 TRBV5-1 NA TGCGCCAGCAGCTTCGGGACACCTGCGGTAGATACGCAGTATTTT CASSFGTPAVDTQYF
NA TRBJ1-2 TRBV14 NA TGTGCCAGCAGCTCCGGAAGGTCCTATGGCTACACCTTC CASSSGRSYGYTF
NA TRBJ1-3 TRBV19 NA TGTGCCAGTAGTATACTACGAACGCAGAACACCATATATTTT CASSILRTQNTIYF
TRBD2 TRBJ2-1 TRBV7-3 NA TGTGCCAGCAGCTTCTCAGCGGGAGCGTCCTACAATGAGCAGTTCTTC CASSFSAGASYNEQFF
TRBD1 TRBJ2-7 TRBV25-1 NA TGTGCCAGCAGTGAATATATCCCCGACAGGGACGAGCAGTACTTC CASSEYIPDRDEQYF
NA TRBJ1-2 TRBV12-5 NA TGTGCTAGTGGTTTACCCCGACAGAGAGGTGGCTACACCTTC CASGLPRQRGGYTF
NA TRBJ1-2 TRBV30 NA TGTGCCTGGAGTGTTGGACCGGGGGGCTACACCTTC CAWSVGPGGYTF
NA TRBJ2-3 TRBV5-4 NA TGTGCCAGCAGCTTGCGCGCAGATACGCAGTATTTT CASSLRADTQYF
TRBD1 TRBJ2-5 TRBV28 few TGTGCCAGCAGGGGGACAGACTGGAAGTCCCAGTACTTC CASRGTDWKSQYF
TRBD2 TRBJ2-1 TRBV5-4 NA TGTGCCAGCAGCGGACTAGCGGGATCCTACAATGAGCAGTTCTTC CASSGLAGSYNEQFF
NA TRBJ2-5 TRBV11-3 NA TGTGCCAGCAGCCGAACTTCCCAAGAGACCCAGTACTTC CASSRTSQETQYF
NA TRBJ2-3 TRBV2 NA TGTGCCAGCAGTCAGATCACAGATACGCAGTATTTT CASSQITDTQYF
NA TRBJ1-1 TRBV4-3 NA TGCGCCAGCAGCTACGGGGGCTTCTACACTGAAGCTTTCTTT CASSYGGFYTEAFF
NA TRBJ2-3 TRBV25-1 NA TGTGCCAGCAGTCCCCAACCCCCGTATACGCAGTATTTT CASSPQPPYTQYF
NA TRBJ2-7 TRBV7-2 NA TGTGCCAGCAGCTACCAGAGCGGGCCTCCCTACGAGCAGTACTTC CASSYQSGPPYEQYF
TRBD1 TRBJ2-7 TRBV10-1 NA TGCGCCAGCAGTGACTCAGGGGGCTACGAGCAGTACTTC CASSDSGGYEQYF
TRBD1 TRBJ2-5 TRBV11-3 once TGTGCCAGCAGCCCCACAGGGGACCAGAAGACCCAGTACTTC CASSPTGDQKTQYF
TRBD2 TRBJ2-7 TRBV5-1 NA TGCGCCAGCAGCTTGGCCGGGACTAACCACGAGCAGTACTTC CASSLAGTNHEQYF
NA TRBJ1-3 TRBV21-1 once TGTGCCAGCAGTAACAGATCCGACTCTGGAAACACCATATATTTT CASSNRSDSGNTIYF
NA TRBJ1-4 TRBV5-1 NA TGCGCCAGCAGCTTGGCCTTAGGGGAAAAACTGTTTTTT CASSLALGEKLFF
NA TRBJ2-4 TRBV19 NA TGTGCCAGTAGTACGCGGGACGGCGGTACCAAAAACATTCAGTACTTC CASSTRDGGTKNIQYF
TRBD1 TRBJ2-4 TRBV19 NA TGTGCCAGCAGGGACAGGGGGAATGGAATAGCCAAAAACATTCAGTACTTC CASRDRGNGIAKNIQYF
NA TRBJ2-1 TRBV7-2 NA TGTGCCAGCAGCTTATCGGGGGTCGAGCAGTTCTTC CASSLSGVEQFF
NA TRBJ2-5 TRBV5-1 once TGCGCCAGCAGCTTACAGGGATTAAGCGGAGAGACCCAGTACTTC CASSLQGLSGETQYF
TRBD1 TRBJ1-5 TRBV7-8 few TGTGCCAGCAGCTTAGAGGGGGCTTTAAGCAATCAGCCCCAGCATTTT CASSLEGALSNQPQHF
NA TRBJ2-3 TRBV7-3 NA TGTGCCAGCAGCTTAACTGGCTATGGAGATACGCAGTATTTT CASSLTGYGDTQYF
TRBD1 TRBJ1-5 TRBV27 few TGTGCCAGCAGAAGACAGGGGACAGGTCAGCCCCAGCATTTT CASRRQGTGQPQHF
NA TRBJ1-1 TRBV28 NA TGTGCCACCACGGTTGAAGGGGTGAACACTGAAGCTTTCTTT CATTVEGVNTEAFF
NA TRBJ2-2 TRBV7-3 NA TGTGCCAGCAGCTCGGGACTGCCGCAGTATGGGGAGCTGTTTTTT CASSSGLPQYGELFF
NA TRBJ1-3 TRBV5-1 NA TGCGCCAGCAGCTGGTCCCCCATGGCCAGCTCTGGAAACACCATATATTTT CASSWSPMASSGNTIYF
TRBD1 TRBJ1-1 TRBV5-1 NA TGCGCCAGCAGCATCCGGACAGGGGCGGCGGGTGAAGCTTTCTTT CASSIRTGAAGEAFF